This entry lists 21 T cell receptor beta chains sequenced from one sample in a study of blood T cell repertoires in COVID-19. The method was immunoSEQ multiplex PCR; TCRdb's version includes in-frame clones alone and lacks a portion of them. The table includes 44,000 or so clones, 65% to 85% detected once. Sequencing was carried out using peripheral blood. The receptor set was obtained from a man between 45 and 60 years old with active COVID-19.

In DNA, the CDR3 is TGTGCAAGTCGCTTATACGACAGGGGTTGGGGAAATGAGCAGTTCTTC. Translation gives CASRLYDRGWGNEQFF. The rearrangement uses TRBV12-2 and TRBJ2-1; whether TRBD1, the table's D call, matches the DNA was not checked. TRBV12-2 is a documented pseudogene. The CDR3 is 16 amino acids.

About this clone itself: The junction and the germline gene differ at one end; a read error may be behind it. The J gene is TRBJ2-1, the V gene TRBV2, with TRBD2 matching 13 bases. The CDR3 extends over 15 amino acids. The V gene's germline CDR1 is SNHLY and CDR2 FYNNEI. The CDR3 loop reads CASSPTSGGPKSQLF. Here the CDR3 DNA reads TGTGCCAGCAGCCCGACTAGCGGGGGGCCAAAGTCACAGCTCTTC.

The J gene is TRBJ1-5, the V gene TRBV10-3; TRBD1 matches 7 bases. CDR1 ENHRY and CDR2 SYGVKD come from the germline V gene. The CDR3 covers 13 residues. The V gene end was trimmed by 4 bases and the J gene end by 5 bases; junction bases not matched to a gene: 2. CDR3 sequence (DNA): TGTGCCATCAGTGCCGACAGGGATCAGCCCCAGCATTTT. It yields the protein CAISADRDQPQHF.

The rearrangement uses TRBV5-1 and TRBJ1-6; maybe TRBD1 (6 bases). The V end lost 4 bases, the J end lost 9 bases, and 14 bases lay between the germline ends. This CDR3 region has 14 residues. Germline CDR1 reads SGHRS; CDR2 reads YFSETQ. CDR3 in amino acids: CASSERGGASPLHF. CDR3 bases: TGCGCCAGCAGCGAACGGGGGGGGGCTTCACCCCTCCACTTT.

The chain carries TRBV5-1 and TRBJ1-1, with 12 bases matching TRBD1. The V and J ends lost 4 bases and 4 bases, in that order; junction bases with no gene match: 14. The CDR3 sequence is 18 residues long. The germline gives CDR1 SGHRS, CDR2 YFSETQ. CDR3 region: CASSTARDRGQESTEAFF. In nucleotides, the CDR3 is TGCGCCAGCAGCACAGCCCGGGACAGGGGGCAGGAGAGCACTGAAGCTTTCTTT.

This chain connects TRBV19 to TRBJ1-2, with a possible D match to TRBD1 (6 bases). This CDR3 is built from 15 residues. Germline V gene sequence: CDR1 LNHDA, CDR2 SQIVND (reference sequence). The V gene lost 6 bases and the J gene lost 2 bases, with 16 bases spanning the gap. The CDR3 reads CASRPGQLKNYGYTF. The CDR3 coding sequence is TGTGCCAGTAGGCCAGGACAGCTTAAAAACTATGGCTACACCTTC. The variable domain in full, completed from reference TRBV19 and TRBJ1-2, reads DGGITQSPKYLFRKEGQNVTLSCEQNLNHDAMYWYRQDPGQGLRLIYYSQIVNDFQKGDIAEGYSVSREKKESFPLTVTSAQKNPTAFYLCASRPGQLKNYGYTFGSGTRLTVV.

This chain joins TRBV11-2 and TRBJ2-5; the match to TRBD2 covers 10 bases. In germline, CDR1 is SGHAT, CDR2 FQNNGV. The CDR3 spans 19 residues. Unmatched junction bases numbered 13, after V lost 1 base and J lost 2 bases. CDR3 nucleotide sequence: TGTGCCAGCAGCTTAGGGTCTAGCGGGGGCTTGCAGGGGCAAGAGACCCAGTACTTC. Protein: CASSLGSSGGLQGQETQYF. Supplemented by reference TRBV11-2 and TRBJ2-5, the full variable domain reads EAGVAQSPRYKIIEKRQSVAFWCNPISGHATLYWYQQILGQGPKLLIQFQNNGVVDDSQLPKDRFSAERLKGVDSTLKIQPAKLEDSAVYLCASSLGSSGGLQGQETQYFGPGTRLLVL.

The V call is TRBV27, the J call TRBJ2-1; TRBD1 might be the D (6 bases). CDR3 size: 15 residues. Germline CDR1 MNHEY, CDR2 SMNVEV (reference sequence). Trimming took 6 bases from V and 0 from J, leaving 12 bases between them. CDR3 sequence: CASRRQESSYNEQFF. The CDR3 region has the DNA TGTGCCAGCAGACGACAGGAGAGCTCCTACAATGAGCAGTTCTTC.

The chain recombines TRBV5-4 with TRBJ2-5; perhaps TRBD1 as D (5 bases). Trimming shortened V by 1 base and J by 3 bases, and 10 bases separated the two germline ends. The CDR3 has 14 amino acids. Germline V gene data show CDR1 as SGHNT and CDR2 as YYREEE (reference sequence). CDR3 DNA: TGTGCCAGCAGCTTGTTAGGGGTGAAAGAGACCCAGTACTTC. This translates into CASSLLGVKETQYF.

The CDR3 nucleotides read TGTGCCAGCAGGATTTATTACAGGGGTAGCGAAGCTTTCTTT. Protein product: CASRIYYRGSEAFF. This chain uses TRBV2 with TRBJ1-1, with 7 bases matching TRBD1. The CDR3 totals 14 residues. CDR1 is SNHLY and CDR2 is FYNNEI in the germline V gene. With 6 bases clipped from V and 8 bases from J, the junction kept 12 bases outside the gene matches. The full variable domain, rest sourced from reference TRBV2 and TRBJ1-1, is EPEVTQTPSHQVTQMGQEVILRCVPISNHLYFYWYRQILGQKVEFLVSFYNNEISEKSEIFDDQFSVERPDGSNFTLKIRSTKLEDSAMYFCASRIYYRGSEAFFGQGTRLTVV.

The V call is TRBV15, the J call TRBJ1-2; TRBD1 might be the D (5 bases). From germline, CDR1 is LNHNV and CDR2 YYDKDF (reference sequence). Trimming cost V 0 bases and J 4 bases, with 6 bases left between them. This CDR3 has 13 amino acids. The CDR3 spells CATSRDQGYGYTF. CDR3 in DNA: TGTGCCACCAGCAGAGACCAGGGCTATGGCTACACCTTC. The full variable domain, rest sourced from reference TRBV15 and TRBJ1-2, is DAMVIQNPRYQVTQFGKPVTLSCSQTLNHNVMYWYQQKSSQAPKLLFHYYDKDFNNEADTPDNFQSRRPNTSFCFLDIRSPGLGDTAMYLCATSRDQGYGYTFGSGTRLTVV.

V gene TRBV5-4 combines with J gene TRBJ2-1; TRBD1 aligns across 9 bases. With V trimmed by 4 bases and J by 0 bases, 2 bases remained unmatched. CDR1 SGHNT and CDR2 YYREEE come from the germline V gene (reference sequence). The CDR3 sequence is 15 residues long. This CDR3 is CASSPGQGSYNEQFF. Written as DNA, the CDR3 is TGTGCCAGCAGCCCGGGACAGGGCTCCTACAATGAGCAGTTCTTC.

By sample fraction, this clone is medium-sized (0.01 to 0.1%). The chain uses TRBV4-1 and TRBJ1-1; D unclear. CDR3 size: 15 residues. CDR1 and CDR2 (germline): MGHRA, YSYEKL. The ends were cut back, 0 bases at V and 1 base at J, with 9 bases in the middle. The CDR3 here is CASSQEASWNTEAFF. CDR3 DNA: TGCGCCAGCAGCCAAGAGGCCAGTTGGAACACTGAAGCTTTCTTT.

The gene calls are TRBV10-2 and TRBJ2-3; D unclear. The CDR3 runs to 13 residues. Trimming left V 11 bases short and J 2 bases short, with 14 bases between. Germline CDR1 reads WSHSY; CDR2 reads SAAADI. CDR3 coding DNA: TGCGCCCTTCGAGAGGTTTCCACAGATACGCAGTATTTT. Translated: CALREVSTDTQYF.

The rearrangement joins TRBV4-1 to TRBJ2-1; D unclear. This CDR3 has 17 residues. In germline, CDR1 is MGHRA, CDR2 YSYEKL. Trimming stripped 1 base from V and 5 bases from J, with 18 bases between. The CDR3 coding sequence is TGCGCCAGCAGCCAAGGTGTACCCGCCCTTGAGGACAATGAGCAGTTCTTC. It specifies CASSQGVPALEDNEQFF.

The CDR3 loop is CASNRLDSEQFF. Here the CDR3 DNA reads TGTGCCAGCAACCGACTGGACAGTGAGCAGTTCTTC. V is TRBV6-5 and J is TRBJ2-1; possible D gene TRBD1, 6 bases. Germline V gene data show CDR1 as MNHEY and CDR2 as SVGAGI. V shed 7 bases and J shed 9 bases, with 13 bases lying between them. CDR3 length: 12 residues.

This clone has just one count. The rearrangement links TRBV6-5 to TRBJ2-7, with D possibly matching TRBD2 (5 bases). Germline CDR1 MNHEY, CDR2 SVGAGI. CDR3 size: 15 residues. V dropped 0 bases and J dropped 1 base, with 10 bases sitting between them. CDR3 residues: CASSYSARDSYEQYF. CDR3 coding DNA: TGTGCCAGCAGTTACTCCGCCCGGGATTCCTACGAGCAGTACTTC.

The chain links TRBV6-1 to TRBJ1-2; no clear D. CDR1 is MNHNS, CDR2 SASEGT, per germline. V was trimmed by 2 bases and J by 3 bases, leaving 19 bases between them. The CDR3 spans 17 residues. CDR3 in amino acids: CASSENGEAIMDYGYTF. Here the CDR3 DNA reads TGTGCCAGCAGTGAAAACGGGGAGGCCATTATGGACTATGGCTACACCTTC.

The J gene is TRBJ1-5, the V gene TRBV9, with no clear D. Looked up from germline, CDR1 is SGDLS and CDR2 is YYNGEE. This CDR3 contains 13 residues. V was trimmed by 0 bases and J by 8 bases, leaving 9 bases between them. DNA for the CDR3: TGTGCCAGCAGCGTAGGAATTCGGGAGCCCCAGCATTTT. It yields the protein CASSVGIREPQHF.

V usage is TRBV6-6 and J usage is TRBJ1-4; no firm D call. CDR1 is MNHNY and CDR2 is SVGAGI in the germline V gene (reference sequence). Trimming removed 5 bases at V and 0 bases at J, with 16 bases between. The CDR3 totals 17 residues. Written as DNA, the CDR3 is TGTGCCAGCAGTCAACTACTTAGCCCAACAACTAATGAAAAACTGTTTTTT. It is translated as CASSQLLSPTTNEKLFF.

This clone has only one observation. CDR3 region: CASSSTGSFGANVLTF. The CDR3 DNA reads TGTGCCAGCAGCTCGACAGGTTCCTTTGGGGCCAACGTCCTGACTTTC. The rearrangement links TRBV6-2 or TRBV6-3 to TRBJ2-6, with a possible D match to TRBD1 (6 bases). Germline lookup yields CDR1 MNHEY and CDR2 SVGEGT. The germline V and J ends were trimmed by 6 bases and 3 bases, with 15 bases remaining between them. The CDR3 length is 16 residues.